The TCR beta chain described here comes from a study of blood T cell repertoires in COVID-19 (TCRdb year 2020). With respect to the entire study: Collaborator samples came from the United States, Italy and Spain and covered acute and convalescent phases of COVID-19. A freely available public database, intended as a resource for researchers studying the immune response to SARS-CoV-2, is where the repertoires were released. Deeply sampled blood TCRbeta repertoires from subjects exposed to, actively infected with, or recovered from COVID-19 were included in the dataset. The samples were drawn from two sources: the first 160 participants of the ongoing ImmuneRACE study, and approximately 1,300 subjects contributed by 6 global collaborators. A de-identified subject ID, COVID-19 status, age in years and sex were almost always included in the sample metadata. The material from the prospective study consisted of cDNA or gDNA derived from T cells, B-cell-depleted T cells, or PBMCs. Where HLA class I and class II types were available, the types were taken from metadata supplied by the sample provider, not from assay-based typing. Study-wide findings and limitations: How much clinical and demographic metadata was included differed by source and by participant, and the metadata was provided uncurated.

Whole blood was collected in K2EDTA tubes by collaborating institutions according to the institutions' own protocols. For TCRbeta analysis, collaborator samples were shipped as frozen whole blood, as isolated PBMCs, or as DNA extracted from either sample type. TCRbeta CDR3 regions were amplified from genomic DNA by means of the immunoSEQ Assay, a bias-controlled multiplex PCR. In the paper's pipeline: Within the assay, amplification of reference gene primers was used to estimate how many nucleated cells each sample contained. To quantify the absolute abundance of each unique TCRbeta CDR3 rearrangement, sequence reads were collapsed and filtered. For each sample, productive Simpson clonality was calculated as the square root of Simpson's diversity index across productive rearrangements. In its TCRdb copy, this immuneACCESS table keeps in-frame sequences only and misses some clones. Where compared with another copy, unresolved V genes explain less than half of these, and the others have no known cause. That table furnishes V, J and clone size, whereas the DNA furnished D and trimming. The sample includes about 110,000 clones, with almost 85% observed a single time. About 4% of the sample lies in the top ten.

About this clone itself: What this receptor recognizes is not known. No qualities accompany the bases; no much larger clone lies one base away.

After removal of 4 bases from V and 1 base from J, the junction retains 3 bases not matched to a gene. Including cysteine and phenylalanine, the CDR3 has 15 amino acids. Just CDR3 DNA is preserved here, 45 bases in frame from base 1. CDR1 and CDR2 are read off the germline V gene (reference sequence) as LGHDT and YNNKEL. The sequence was obtained from a human donor in a cohort sampled during active COVID-19. The material sequenced was peripheral blood. In this chain, TRBV3-1 (or the pseudogene TRBV3-2) is recombined with TRBJ1-1; 10 central bases correspond to TRBD1. The DNA is as follows: TGTGCCAGCAGCCCCCGGACAGGGGGGAACACTGAAGCTTTCTTT. Its protein product is CASSPRTGGNTEAFF.